The 3 T cell receptor beta chains given below trace back to one sample, sequenced in a study of blood T cells in healthy people across ages. For the second PCR, which ran for 7 to 11 cycles, a sample-barcoded 5' primer and a J-beta primer mix were used. TCRdb called the 5' RACE reads again in MiXCR, with one record for every CDR3 protein. The sample consists of about 830,000 distinct CDR3 sequences, about 59% of them appearing once. The sequenced sample consisted of blood. The receptor source for this set is a man aged 30-40 years in good health.

The gene calls are TRBV20-1 and TRBJ2-3; 11 nucleotides line up with TRBD2. CDR1 is DFQATT, CDR2 SNEGSKA, per germline (reference sequence). There are 15 residues in the CDR3. V trimming: 6 bases; J trimming: 5 bases; junction bases outside the gene matches: 10. CDR3 nucleotides: TGCAGTGCAATAGCGGGGGGGGGGATAGGAGATACGCAGTATTTT. Translated: CSAIAGGGIGDTQYF.

The gene calls are TRBV5-6 and TRBJ2-5; D gene ambiguous. This CDR3 is built from 13 residues. Germline V gene data show CDR1 as SGHDT and CDR2 as YYEEEE. V was shortened by 7 bases and J by 3 bases, with 13 bases between the two germline ends. The CDR3 reads CASFLLAEETQYF. DNA for the CDR3: TGTGCCAGCTTCCTCCTGGCGGAAGAGACCCAGTACTTC.

The chain combines TRBV5-1 with TRBJ2-5; 10 bases align to TRBD1. Trimming took 4 bases from V and 5 from J; bases not matched to a gene: 11. CDR3 size: 16 residues. Looked up from germline, CDR1 is SGHRS and CDR2 is YFSETQ. The CDR3 protein is CASSLRPDRGHETQYF. The DNA of the CDR3 is TGCGCCAGCAGCCTACGTCCAGACAGGGGGCATGAGACCCAGTACTTC.